This TCR beta chain stems from a study of T-cell memory formation after mild COVID-19. TCRdb processed the 5' RACE reads anew with MiXCR; each CDR3 protein has one entry. This table holds 300,000 to 400,000 distinct CDR3 sequences, 13% found once. This clonotype has just a few counts. This CDR3 is built from 15 residues. Trimming stripped 5 bases from V and 0 bases from J, with 11 bases between. Germline CDR1 reads LGHNA; CDR2 reads YNFKEQ. Source material: PBMCs or a T cell subset sorted from them (not recorded which). This sequence originates from a man between 18 and 29 years old who had mild COVID-19 (a few samples of this study predate the infection). Cell type and time point are not known. The rearrangement uses TRBV4-2 and TRBJ1-3; D is uncertain. CDR3 sequence: CASSDRGSSGNTIYF. CDR3 DNA sequence: TGTGCCAGCAGCGACCGAGGGAGCTCTGGAAACACCATATATTTT.